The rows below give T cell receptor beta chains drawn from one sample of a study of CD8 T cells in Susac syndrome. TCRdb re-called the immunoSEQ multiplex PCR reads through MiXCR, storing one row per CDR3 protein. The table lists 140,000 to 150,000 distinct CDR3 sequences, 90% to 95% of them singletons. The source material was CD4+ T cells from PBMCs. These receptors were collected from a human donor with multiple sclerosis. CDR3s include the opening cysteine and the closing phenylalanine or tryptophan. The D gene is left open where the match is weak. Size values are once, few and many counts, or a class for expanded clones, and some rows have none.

TGTGCCAGCAGGGTTACAGGGATTCAGACGACTGAAGCTTTCTTT | CASRVTGIQTTEAFF | TRBJ1-1 | TRBV6-1 | NA | NA
TGTGCCAGCAGCGCCGACAGGGTAGGGACTGAAGCTTTCTTT | CASSADRVGTEAFF | TRBJ1-1 | TRBV11-1 | TRBD1 | NA
TGCGCCAGCACCCCAAGTCGGACTAGCGGGAGTTGGTCCTACGAGCAGTACTTC | CASTPSRTSGSWSYEQYF | TRBJ2-7 | TRBV4-1 | TRBD2 | NA
TGTGCCAGCAGCTTAGGCCATGCCACATCTGGGTATGGCTACACCTTC | CASSLGHATSGYGYTF | TRBJ1-2 | TRBV7-8 | NA | NA
TGCAGTGCTCGACTCGGACAGGCGGGGGGTCAGCCCCAGCATTTT | CSARLGQAGGQPQHF | TRBJ1-5 | TRBV20-1 | TRBD1 | NA
TGTGCCAGCAGTCCGGGGGGAGGGCGAGGCCCCTACACCTTC | CASSPGGGRGPYTF | TRBJ1-2 | TRBV27 | NA | NA
TGTGCATCCGCGGAATCCAATCAGCCCCAGCATTTT | CASAESNQPQHF | TRBJ1-5 | TRBV6-1 | NA | NA
TGCGCCAGCAGCCAAGATGAGGCGGGGGGTGGCGAGCAGTACTTC | CASSQDEAGGGEQYF | TRBJ2-7 | TRBV4-3 | TRBD2 | NA
TGCAGCGTACAATCGGGGCAGTTGCACGGGGAGCTGTTTTTT | CSVQSGQLHGELFF | TRBJ2-2 | TRBV29-1 | NA | NA
TGCGCCAGCAGCTTGGCGCTAGCGGGGATGGATAATGAGCAGTTCTTC | CASSLALAGMDNEQFF | TRBJ2-1 | TRBV5-1 | TRBD2 | NA
TGTGCCAGCAGTACCAATAGAAGGGCTGAGACCTACGAGCAGTACTTC | CASSTNRRAETYEQYF | TRBJ2-7 | TRBV12-3/TRBV12-4 | NA | NA
TGTGCCAGCAGTTCTGGGACAGTCTACGAGCAGTACTTC | CASSSGTVYEQYF | TRBJ2-7 | TRBV6-2/TRBV6-3 | TRBD1 | few
TGTGCCAGCAGTCCATTGGACAGGGGGGCCTACGAGCAGTACTTC | CASSPLDRGAYEQYF | TRBJ2-7 | TRBV27 | TRBD1 | NA
TGTGCCAGCAGCTTCACAGGGGGGGCAGATACGCAGTATTTT | CASSFTGGADTQYF | TRBJ2-3 | TRBV7-9 | NA | NA
TGTGCCAGCAGCTTGCGTTCAGGGTCGAATTCACCCCTCCACTTT | CASSLRSGSNSPLHF | TRBJ1-6 | TRBV5-4 | NA | NA
TGTGCCAGCAGTTTAAAAGGGCTTACAGGGAATAGGGGCGCAGATACGCAGTATTTT | CASSLKGLTGNRGADTQYF | TRBJ2-3 | TRBV27 | NA | NA
TGTGCCAGCTCCCCCGACGACTACGAGCAGTACTTC | CASSPDDYEQYF | TRBJ2-7 | TRBV18 | NA | NA
TGTGCCAGCAGCCCCAGGGTTAGCACAGATACGCAGTATTTT | CASSPRVSTDTQYF | TRBJ2-3 | TRBV6-6 | NA | NA
TGCAGTGCTAGAACGGAGGAGGGCGGAAACACCATATATTTT | CSARTEEGGNTIYF | TRBJ1-3 | TRBV20-1 | NA | NA
TGTGCCAGCAGTTTATCGAGGCCAGGGGAAGCTTTCTTT | CASSLSRPGEAFF | TRBJ1-1 | TRBV27 | NA | NA
TGTGCCAGCAGTTCCTCGCGGGGGGTCCAAGAGACCCAGTACTTC | CASSSSRGVQETQYF | TRBJ2-5 | TRBV12-3/TRBV12-4 | TRBD2 | NA
TGTGCCAGCAGTTTAGATGGGACAGCAAGCACAGATACGCAGTATTTT | CASSLDGTASTDTQYF | TRBJ2-3 | TRBV12-3/TRBV12-4 | TRBD1 | NA
TGTGCCAGCAGCTCCGGACGACTAGCGGGGGGCGTAAACACCGGGGAGCTGTTTTTT | CASSSGRLAGGVNTGELFF | TRBJ2-2 | TRBV7-9 | TRBD2 | NA
TGTGCCAGCAGCTTACGGAGTTTGGGGGCGCGTCGAGAGACCCAGTACTTC | CASSLRSLGARRETQYF | TRBJ2-5 | TRBV7-8 | NA | NA
TGCAGCGTCGCAAGACAGTGGGAGAACACTGAAGCTTTCTTT | CSVARQWENTEAFF | TRBJ1-1 | TRBV29-1 | NA | NA
TGTGCCAGCAGGATAGGCCAAGAGACCCAGTACTTC | CASRIGQETQYF | TRBJ2-5 | TRBV7-2 | NA | few
TGCAGTGCTAGCGGGGGGGCCCCCGAGCAGTACTTC | CSASGGAPEQYF | TRBJ2-7 | TRBV20-1 | TRBD2 | few
TGTGCCAGCACCCGGGGGGCGGCCTCTGGAAACACCATATATTTT | CASTRGAASGNTIYF | TRBJ1-3 | TRBV3-1 | NA | NA
TGTGCCACTACAGTCGCCAATGAGCAGTTCTTC | CATTVANEQFF | TRBJ2-1 | TRBV10-3 | NA | NA
TGTGCCAGCTCACCACCTAATAGCGGCGTCTCCTACAATGAGCAGTTCTTC | CASSPPNSGVSYNEQFF | TRBJ2-1 | TRBV18 | NA | NA
TGTGCCAGCAGAACCGGGACAGGGAATTCACCCCTCCACTTT | CASRTGTGNSPLHF | TRBJ1-6 | TRBV12-3/TRBV12-4 | TRBD1 | NA
TGCGCCAGCAGCCAACCCACCAAAGCGGGAGGAGAGACCCAGTACTTC | CASSQPTKAGGETQYF | TRBJ2-5 | TRBV4-1 | TRBD2 | NA
TGTGCCAGCAGGGTGGGTTGGACTGAAGCTTTCTTT | CASRVGWTEAFF | TRBJ1-1 | TRBV28 | NA | NA
TGTGCCAGCAGCCAAGACAACAACAATCAGCCCCAGCATTTT | CASSQDNNNQPQHF | TRBJ1-5 | TRBV3-1 | NA | once
TGCGCCAGCAGCCAAGAAGTCACTCGTGCTGGGAGCAATCAGCCCCAGCATTTT | CASSQEVTRAGSNQPQHF | TRBJ1-5 | TRBV4-1 | NA | NA
TGCGCCAGCAGCCAAGATTCGGGGGCCCCCTACAATGAGCAGTTCTTC | CASSQDSGAPYNEQFF | TRBJ2-1 | TRBV4-1 | NA | NA
TGCGCCAGCAGCTTGCTAGCGGTGCGGAACAATGAGCAGTTCTTC | CASSLLAVRNNEQFF | TRBJ2-1 | TRBV5-1 | TRBD2 | NA
TGCAGTGCTGGGCAGGGTCAAGATACGCAGTATTTT | CSAGQGQDTQYF | TRBJ2-3 | TRBV20-1 | NA | NA
TGCAGTGCTAGTCTTGGCAGGGGAGCCGGGGAGCTGTTTTTT | CSASLGRGAGELFF | TRBJ2-2 | TRBV20-1 | NA | NA
TGTGCCACCAGCAGAGATTTACCGACAGGCGGAAACAATGAGCAGTTCTTC | CATSRDLPTGGNNEQFF | TRBJ2-1 | TRBV15 | NA | NA
TGTGCCAGCAGCTTAGGGCAGTCTGGGGCCAACGTCCTGACTTTC | CASSLGQSGANVLTF | TRBJ2-6 | TRBV7-2 | NA | NA
TGTGCCAGCAGCGTAACGTCGCGGGGCTACGAGCAGTACTTC | CASSVTSRGYEQYF | TRBJ2-7 | TRBV9 | NA | NA
TGTGCCAGCAGCTTTCCCGCGGGGGTAGGCACTGAAGCTTTCTTT | CASSFPAGVGTEAFF | TRBJ1-1 | TRBV7-9 | NA | NA
TGTGCCAGCATATCTGGGAACCCCAGCACAGATACGCAGTATTTT | CASISGNPSTDTQYF | TRBJ2-3 | TRBV6-6 | NA | NA
TGTGCCAGCAATGTGCTGTCTAGTGGCTACACCTTC | CASNVLSSGYTF | TRBJ1-2 | TRBV28 | NA | NA
TGTGCCAGCTCACCTTCGACGGGAGTCACTGAAGCTTTCTTT | CASSPSTGVTEAFF | TRBJ1-1 | TRBV18 | NA | few
TGTGCCAGCAGTTTATGGGGGCAACTGACCTACGAGCAGTACTTC | CASSLWGQLTYEQYF | TRBJ2-7 | TRBV27 | NA | NA
TGCAGCGCCGGGGACATGAACACTGAAGCTTTCTTT | CSAGDMNTEAFF | TRBJ1-1 | TRBV29-1 | NA | few
TGTGCCAGCACCCCGAGGGGGGGGAGCACTGAAGCTTTCTTT | CASTPRGGSTEAFF | TRBJ1-1 | TRBV7-2 | NA | NA
TGTGCCAGCTCTTCGACTAGCGGGAGTGGCGAGCAGTACTTC | CASSSTSGSGEQYF | TRBJ2-7 | TRBV6-6 | TRBD2 | NA